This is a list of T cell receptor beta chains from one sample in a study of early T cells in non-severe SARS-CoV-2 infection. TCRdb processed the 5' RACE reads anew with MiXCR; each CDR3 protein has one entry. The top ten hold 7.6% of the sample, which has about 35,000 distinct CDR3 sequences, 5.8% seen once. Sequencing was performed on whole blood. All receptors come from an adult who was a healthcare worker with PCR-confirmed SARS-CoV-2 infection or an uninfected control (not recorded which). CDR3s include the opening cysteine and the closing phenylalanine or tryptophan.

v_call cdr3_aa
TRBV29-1 CSVTSGRAFGEQFF
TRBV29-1 CSGRIAGGPHEQFF
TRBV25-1 CASSDWGGSTDTQYF
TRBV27 CASSLITGERKYEQYF
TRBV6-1 CASWVGQLNTEAFF
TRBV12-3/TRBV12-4 CASSLAQRGGQFF
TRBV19 CASSIARNSYEQYF
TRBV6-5 CASSYGGLTAETQYF
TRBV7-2 CASSFGTLSNYGYTF
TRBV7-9 CASSRRRGGLSTDTQYF
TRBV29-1 CSVVVSETEAFF
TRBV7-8 CASSLAPGSSYEQYF
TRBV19 CASSIGGGQGTKQFF
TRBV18 CASSDSLNTEAFF
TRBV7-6 CASSLKTGELFF
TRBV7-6 CASTKKAGTSGYNEQFF
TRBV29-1 CSVRGGKGAYTF
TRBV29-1 CSVEGEHSNTGELFF
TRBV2 CASQGLAGPSRNEQFF
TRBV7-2 CASSLAGGPNTGELFF
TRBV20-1 CSARSPIRGGNEQFF
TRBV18 CASSPAKGRVEQFF
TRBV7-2 CASSYPGLSTDTQYF
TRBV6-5 CASSYLSRIRPVEQYF
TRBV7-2 CASSSPNGYTF
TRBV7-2 CASNFRGWSTDTQYF